A selection of T cell receptor beta chains follows, all from one sample in a study of shared clonotypes between healthy human individuals. Sequencing used immunoSEQ multiplex PCR; TCRdb keeps in-frame clones, though not all of them. The table shows about 1.5 million clones, with around 98% occurring only once. The sequenced material came from naive CD4+ T cells sorted from blood. These receptors were collected from a young man in good health. Each CDR3 is given with its conserved first and last residue. Fields, in order: V gene, D gene, J gene, clone size, CDR3 DNA, CDR3 protein. The D gene is left open where the match is weak. Where a row states a size, it is once, few, many or the class of an expanded clone; other rows omit it.

V: TRBV2; D: NA; J: TRBJ1-5; size: few; DNA: TGTGCCAGCAGTGACCGAACGACCTATCAGCCCCAGCATTTT; CDR3: CASSDRTTYQPQHF
V: TRBV7-8; D: NA; J: TRBJ1-2; size: NA; DNA: TGTGCCAGCAGCTTACAGGCAGGGCCCTTGATCTATGGCTACACCTTC; CDR3: CASSLQAGPLIYGYTF
V: TRBV7-9; D: TRBD2; J: TRBJ2-4; size: NA; DNA: TGTGCCAGCAGCCCCAAAATAGGACTAGCGGGAGCCAAAAACATTCAGTACTTC; CDR3: CASSPKIGLAGAKNIQYF
V: TRBV14; D: NA; J: TRBJ1-3; size: NA; DNA: TGTGCCAGCAGCCAAGATCTGCCACCGAACACCATATATTTT; CDR3: CASSQDLPPNTIYF
V: TRBV11-3; D: NA; J: TRBJ2-3; size: NA; DNA: TGTGCCAGCAGCCCGGAAGGGGATACGCAGTATTTT; CDR3: CASSPEGDTQYF
V: TRBV7-6; D: NA; J: TRBJ1-1; size: NA; DNA: TGTGCCAGCAGCTTAGTGGGAGGTAATGAAGCTTTCTTT; CDR3: CASSLVGGNEAFF
V: TRBV2; D: NA; J: TRBJ1-2; size: NA; DNA: TGTGCCAGCAGTGAGCCCAGAAGGCGGGGGGCGATCCAAGTTGGCTACACCTTC; CDR3: CASSEPRRRGAIQVGYTF
V: TRBV28; D: TRBD1; J: TRBJ1-1; size: NA; DNA: TGTGCCAGCCAGGGGGGGGCTGAAGGAGCTTTCTTT; CDR3: CASQGGAEGAFF
V: TRBV28; D: NA; J: TRBJ2-3; size: NA; DNA: TGTGCCAGCAGTTTTGTTAACACAGATACGCAGTATTTT; CDR3: CASSFVNTDTQYF
V: TRBV10-3; D: TRBD2; J: TRBJ2-7; size: NA; DNA: TGTGCCATCAGCGAATTACTAGCGGGAGGATATGGCGAGCAGTACTTC; CDR3: CAISELLAGGYGEQYF
V: TRBV9; D: NA; J: TRBJ2-1; size: NA; DNA: TGTGCCAGCAGCGTGGCAAGATCCAATGAGCAGTTCTTC; CDR3: CASSVARSNEQFF
V: TRBV5-1; D: NA; J: TRBJ1-3; size: NA; DNA: TGCGCCAGCAGCCCGTACGGCAGACAATCTGGAAACACCATATATTTT; CDR3: CASSPYGRQSGNTIYF
V: TRBV10-3; D: NA; J: TRBJ2-7; size: NA; DNA: TGTGCCATCAGTGCTGCACTTACCTCCTACGAGCAGTACTTC; CDR3: CAISAALTSYEQYF
V: TRBV25-1; D: NA; J: TRBJ2-7; size: NA; DNA: TGTGCCAGCAGTGAACAATACGAGCAGTACTTC; CDR3: CASSEQYEQYF
V: TRBV25-1; D: NA; J: TRBJ1-5; size: NA; DNA: TGTGCCAGCAGATGTAGGGGCCGTAGCAATCAGCCCCAGCATTTT; CDR3: CASRCRGRSNQPQHF
V: TRBV5-1; D: TRBD1; J: TRBJ1-1; size: NA; DNA: TGCGCCAGTGGCTTTGGGACAGGGGGTAGGCGTGACACTGAAGCTTTCTTT; CDR3: CASGFGTGGRRDTEAFF
V: TRBV11-3; D: NA; J: TRBJ2-2; size: NA; DNA: TGTGCCAGCAGCGGCGAGTACACCGGGGAGCTGTTTTTT; CDR3: CASSGEYTGELFF
V: TRBV10-1; D: TRBD1; J: TRBJ2-7; size: NA; DNA: TGCGCCAGCAGTGAGTCGGGGACAGGGGGGAGCGAGCAGTACTTC; CDR3: CASSESGTGGSEQYF
V: TRBV7-2; D: TRBD2; J: TRBJ2-7; size: few; DNA: TGTGCCAGCAGCTCGGGACTAGCGGGAATCTACGAGCAGTACTTC; CDR3: CASSSGLAGIYEQYF
V: TRBV7-8; D: NA; J: TRBJ2-7; size: NA; DNA: TGTGCCAGCAGCCCGCAGAGAATTCCCTACGAGCAGTACTTC; CDR3: CASSPQRIPYEQYF